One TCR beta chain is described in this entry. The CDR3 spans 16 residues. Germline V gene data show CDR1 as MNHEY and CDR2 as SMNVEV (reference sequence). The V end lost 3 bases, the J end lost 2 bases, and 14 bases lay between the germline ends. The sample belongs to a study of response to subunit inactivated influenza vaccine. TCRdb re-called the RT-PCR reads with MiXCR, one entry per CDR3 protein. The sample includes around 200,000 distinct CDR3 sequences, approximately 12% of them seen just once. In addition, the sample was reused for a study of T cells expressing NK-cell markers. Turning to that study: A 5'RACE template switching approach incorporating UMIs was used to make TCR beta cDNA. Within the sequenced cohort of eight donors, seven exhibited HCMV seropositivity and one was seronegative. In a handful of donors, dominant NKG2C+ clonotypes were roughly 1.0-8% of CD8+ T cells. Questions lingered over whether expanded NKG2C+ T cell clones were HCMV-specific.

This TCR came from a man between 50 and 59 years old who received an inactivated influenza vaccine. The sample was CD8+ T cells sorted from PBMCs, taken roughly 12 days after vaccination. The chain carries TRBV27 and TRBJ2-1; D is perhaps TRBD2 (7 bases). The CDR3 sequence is CASSLGLGGPYNEQFF. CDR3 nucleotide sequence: TGTGCCAGCAGTTTGGGTCTGGGGGGGCCCTACAATGAGCAGTTCTTC.